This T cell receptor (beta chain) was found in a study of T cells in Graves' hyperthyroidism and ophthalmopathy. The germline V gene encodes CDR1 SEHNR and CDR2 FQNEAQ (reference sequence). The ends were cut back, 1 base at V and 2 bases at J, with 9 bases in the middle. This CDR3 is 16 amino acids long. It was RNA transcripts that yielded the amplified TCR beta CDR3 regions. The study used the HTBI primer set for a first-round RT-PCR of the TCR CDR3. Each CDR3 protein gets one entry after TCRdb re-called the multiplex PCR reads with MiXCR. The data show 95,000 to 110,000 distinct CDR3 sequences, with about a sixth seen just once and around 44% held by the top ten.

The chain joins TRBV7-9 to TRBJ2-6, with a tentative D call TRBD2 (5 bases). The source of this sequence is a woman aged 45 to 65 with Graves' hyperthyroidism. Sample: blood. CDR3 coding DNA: TGTGCCAGCAGCTTAGTCATCGGGACTGGGGCCAACGTCCTGACTTTC. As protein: CASSLVIGTGANVLTF.